This T cell receptor beta chain came from a study of shared clonotypes between healthy human individuals. Study-level results: Few donors restricted represented genetic and exposure-history diversity.

A few counts support this clone. The antigen remains unidentified. Donors included only healthy HIV-negative adults lacking recent acute infections or vaccinations. Around 82 million PBMCs supplied genomic DNA for unsorted samples. Assay: immunoSEQ multiplex PCR; the TCRdb copy retains only in-frame clones and omits some. The table has about half a million clones, 70% to 80% seen once. The sample consisted of PBMCs. The TCR was taken from a woman in her forties in good health. Some clones in this sample may be carry-over from other donors' samples.

CDR3: CASSEKGGSSYEQYF. CDR3 DNA sequence: TGTGCCAGCAGTGAAAAGGGGGGCTCTTCCTACGAGCAGTACTTC. V and J are TRBV6-1 and TRBJ2-7; D is tentatively TRBD1 or TRBD2 (6 bases each). V lost 2 bases and J lost 1, with 12 bases in between. Germline loops: CDR1 MNHNS, CDR2 SASEGT. The CDR3 sequence is 15 residues long.